The T cell receptor (beta chain) described here comes from a study of breast tumors, draining lymph nodes, adjacent tissues. This clonotype came up many times. Its specificity is not known. The V gene's germline CDR1 is DFQATT and CDR2 SNEGSKA (reference sequence). V was clipped by 4 bases and J by 0 bases, with 7 bases between them. This CDR3 comprises 13 residues. The lymph nodes were axillary draining lymph nodes from breast cancer patients. Study-wide results and limits: Compared with lymph nodes, tumors were less diverse; compared with nontumor tissue, more. That most tumor T cells come from lymph nodes remained unproven. The data were judged consistent with most tumor T cells coming from lymph node and expanding in tumor. Compared with basal-like, luminal-like tumors shared significantly more repertoire with nontumor tissue.

TCRdb fed the multiplex PCR reads into MiXCR, producing one record per CDR3 protein. In the table there are 290,000 or so distinct CDR3 sequences, 30% of which are singletons. This chain joins TRBV20-1 and TRBJ1-5; D gene ambiguous. The sequenced material came from axillary lymph node tissue. This sequence originates from a female donor with breast cancer. Some clones in this sample may be carry-over from other donors' samples. CDR3 nucleotide sequence: TGCAGTGCTAAGCGCTATAGCAATCAGCCCCAGCATTTT. Protein: CSAKRYSNQPQHF.